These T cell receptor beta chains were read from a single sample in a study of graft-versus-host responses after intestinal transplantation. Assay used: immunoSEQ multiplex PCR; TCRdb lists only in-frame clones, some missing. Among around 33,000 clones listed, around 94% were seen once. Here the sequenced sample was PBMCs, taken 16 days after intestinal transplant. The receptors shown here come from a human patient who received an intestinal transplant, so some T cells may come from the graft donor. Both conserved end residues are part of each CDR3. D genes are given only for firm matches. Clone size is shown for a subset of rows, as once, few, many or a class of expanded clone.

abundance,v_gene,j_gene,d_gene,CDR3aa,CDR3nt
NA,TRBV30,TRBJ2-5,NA,CAWSVFGAYEQYF,TGTGCCTGGAGTGTTTTTGGAGCCTACGAGCAATACTTC
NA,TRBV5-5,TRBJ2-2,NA,CASSLGGAAFTGELFF,TGTGCCAGCAGTTTGGGCGGAGCGGCGTTTACCGGGGAGCTGTTTTTT
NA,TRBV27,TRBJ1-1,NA,CASSLESWGAGAEAFF,TGTGCCAGCAGTTTGGAATCTTGGGGGGCGGGCGCTGAAGCTTTCTTT
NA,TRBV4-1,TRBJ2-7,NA,CASSPTGSLSYEQYF,TGCGCCAGCAGCCCTACCGGGAGTCTATCCTACGAGCAGTACTTC
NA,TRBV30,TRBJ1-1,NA,CALSGPNTEAFF,TGTGCCCTCTCCGGCCCGAACACTGAAGCTTTCTTT
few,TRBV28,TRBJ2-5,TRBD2,CASSGTSGRSGETQYF,TGTGCCAGTTCCGGGACTAGCGGGAGGTCAGGGGAGACCCAGTACTTC
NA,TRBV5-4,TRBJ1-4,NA,CASSFGGRAEKLVF,TGTGCCAGCAGCTTCGGGGGGCGCGCTGAAAAACTGGTTTTT
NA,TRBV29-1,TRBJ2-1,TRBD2,CSVESGRLDNEQFF,TGCAGCGTGGAGAGCGGGAGGTTGGACAATGAGCAGTTCTTC
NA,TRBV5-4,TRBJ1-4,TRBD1,CASSKTGGTNEKLFF,TGTGCCAGCAGCAAAACAGGGGGAACTAATGAAAAACTGTTTTTT
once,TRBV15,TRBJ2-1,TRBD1,CATSVGQGLSYNEQFF,TGTGCCACCAGCGTGGGACAGGGACTCTCCTACAATGAGCAGTTCTTC
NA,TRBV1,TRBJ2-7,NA,CTSSPRGALNEQYF,TGCACCAGCAGCCCTCGGGGGGCGCTCAACGAGCAGTACTTC
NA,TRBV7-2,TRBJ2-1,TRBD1,CASSRASTGIDEQFF,TGTGCCAGCAGCCGAGCTTCGACAGGGATCGATGAGCAGTTCTTC
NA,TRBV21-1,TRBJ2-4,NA,CASSKALGEGENIQYF,TGTGCCAGCAGCAAAGCGCTGGGGGAGGGGGAAAACATTCAGTACTTC
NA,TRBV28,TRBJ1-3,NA,CASSFGQGNTIYF,TGTGCCAGCAGTTTTGGGCAGGGAAACACCATATATTTT
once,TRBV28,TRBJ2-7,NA,CASSNGALYEQYF,TGTGCCAGCAGTAACGGGGCTCTCTACGAGCAGTACTTC
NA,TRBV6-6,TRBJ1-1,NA,CASSRNTEAFF,TGTGCCAGCAGTCGAAACACTGAAGCTTTCTTT
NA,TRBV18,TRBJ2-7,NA,CASSPADSYEQYF,TGTGCCAGCTCACCGGCCGACTCCTACGAGCAGTACTTC
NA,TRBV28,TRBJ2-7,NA,CASSLAGIAYEQYF,TGTGCCAGCAGTTTAGCGGGAATCGCCTACGAGCAGTACTTC
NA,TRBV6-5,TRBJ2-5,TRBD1,CASSYPGGREETQYF,TGTGCCAGCAGTTACCCAGGGGGAAGAGAAGAGACCCAGTACTTC
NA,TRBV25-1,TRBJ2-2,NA,CASSYTIGELFF,TGTGCCAGCAGCTATACTATCGGGGAGCTGTTTTTT
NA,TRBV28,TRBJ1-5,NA,CASSLEETGKQPNQPQHF,TGTGCCAGCAGTCTCGAGGAAACAGGGAAACAGCCCAATCAGCCCCAGCATTTT
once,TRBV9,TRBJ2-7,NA,CASSVGMAGAAYEQYF,TGTGCCAGCAGCGTAGGGATGGCAGGGGCCGCCTACGAGCAGTACTTC
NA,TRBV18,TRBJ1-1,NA,CASSPGAGSTEAFF,TGTGCCAGCTCACCAGGGGCGGGGTCCACTGAAGCTTTCTTT
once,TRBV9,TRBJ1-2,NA,CASSVGGGLYGYTF,TGTGCCAGCAGCGTGGGAGGCGGACTCTATGGCTACACCTTC
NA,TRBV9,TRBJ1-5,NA,CASSVSGGLGPQHF,TGTGCCAGCAGCGTTTCGGGGGGGTTGGGACCCCAGCATTTT
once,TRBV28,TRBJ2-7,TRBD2,CASSLLAGGSYEQYF,TGTGCCAGCAGTTTACTAGCGGGAGGTTCCTACGAGCAGTACTTC
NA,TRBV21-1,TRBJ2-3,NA,CASSPPKSDRGVRSTDTQYF,TGTGCCAGCAGCCCGCCGAAATCGGACAGGGGAGTCCGTAGCACAGATACGCAGTATTTT
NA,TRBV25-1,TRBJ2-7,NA,CASSVREQYF,TGTGCCAGCAGTGTGAGGGAGCAGTACTTC
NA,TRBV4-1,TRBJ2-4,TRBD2,CASSPKTSGRLLAKNIQYF,TGCGCCAGCAGCCCTAAAACTAGCGGGAGACTACTAGCCAAAAACATTCAGTACTTC
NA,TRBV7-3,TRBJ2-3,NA,CASSLGGTDTQYF,TGTGCCAGCAGCTTAGGTGGGACAGATACGCAGTATTTT
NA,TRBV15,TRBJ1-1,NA,CATSRGNILNTEAFF,TGTGCCACCAGCAGAGGCAACATTTTGAACACTGAAGCTTTCTTT
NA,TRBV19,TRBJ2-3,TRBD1,CASRQGLGVTDTQYF,TGTGCCAGTAGACAGGGGTTAGGGGTGACAGATACGCAGTATTTT
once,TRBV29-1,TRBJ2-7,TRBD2,CSVYTSGSSYEQYF,TGCAGCGTCTACACTAGCGGGAGCTCCTACGAGCAGTACTTC
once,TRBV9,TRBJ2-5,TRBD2,CASSVAPLASTQETQYF,TGTGCCAGCAGCGTAGCTCCACTAGCGTCTACCCAAGAGACCCAGTACTTC
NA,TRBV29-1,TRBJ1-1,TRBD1,CSVERDREAFF,TGCAGCGTTGAGAGGGACAGGGAAGCTTTCTTT
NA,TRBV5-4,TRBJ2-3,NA,CASINTGSPADTQYF,TGTGCCAGCATCAACACAGGGAGCCCCGCAGATACGCAGTATTTT
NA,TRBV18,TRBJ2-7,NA,CASSQGSYEQYF,TGTGCCAGCTCTCAGGGGTCCTACGAGCAGTACTTC
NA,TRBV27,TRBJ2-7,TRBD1,CASSLGTGAYEQYF,TGTGCCAGCAGTTTAGGGACAGGGGCCTACGAGCAGTACTTC
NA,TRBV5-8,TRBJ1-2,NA,CASSPRPWPGYTF,TGTGCCAGCAGCCCCAGGCCGTGGCCTGGCTACACCTTC
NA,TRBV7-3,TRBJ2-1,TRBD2,CASSQLAGGEQFF,TGTGCCAGCAGCCAACTAGCGGGGGGCGAGCAGTTCTTC
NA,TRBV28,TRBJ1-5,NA,CASSLLRLQPQHF,TGTGCCAGCAGTTTGTTGAGACTTCAGCCCCAGCATTTT